The 9 T cell receptor beta chains below all came from one sample that was sequenced in a study of blood T cell repertoires in COVID-19. Profiled with immunoSEQ multiplex PCR; TCRdb holds only in-frame clones, not every one. The table includes a few hundred thousand clones, over 75% detected once. Sequencing was performed on peripheral blood. These receptors all come from a woman in her 70s with COVID-19, enrolled during active disease.

The V and J genes are TRBV29-1 and TRBJ2-1, with a weak D call TRBD2 (5 bases). CDR3 length: 15 residues. Trimming shortened V by 1 base and J by 2 bases, and 12 bases separated the two germline ends. Germline V gene lookup returns CDR1 SQVTM and CDR2 ANQGSEA. The CDR3 protein is CSVEGVGVAYNEQFF. The CDR3 DNA is TGCAGCGTTGAAGGGGTGGGAGTCGCCTACAATGAGCAGTTCTTC.

The gene calls are TRBV28 and TRBJ1-1, with 7 bases matching TRBD1. Per germline, CDR1 MDHEN and CDR2 SYDVKM. Trimming removed 6 bases from V and 4 bases from J; junction bases left unmatched: 5. The CDR3 runs to 13 residues. CDR3 in DNA: TGTGCCAGCAGGAGGGACAGAGGCACTGAAGCTTTCTTT. Protein: CASRRDRGTEAFF.

The V and J genes are TRBV6-5 and TRBJ1-2; 8 nucleotides align to TRBD1. The CDR3 loop spans 14 amino acids. Per germline, CDR1 MNHEY and CDR2 SVGAGI. V gave up 3 bases and J gave up 6 bases; unmatched junction bases: 6. CDR3 DNA: TGTGCCAGCAGTTATCAGGGGGCGGGAAATGGCTACACCTTC. It is translated as CASSYQGAGNGYTF.

The genes are TRBV11-1 and TRBJ2-5, with 9 bases lining up with TRBD1. Trimming took 1 base from V and 5 from J; bases not matched to a gene: 8. Per the germline V gene, CDR1 is SGHAT and CDR2 is FQDESV (reference sequence). This CDR3 is 16 amino acids long. CDR3 DNA: TGTGCCAGCAGCTTAGAAACAGGGGGCCTCAGCGAGACCCAGTACTTC. Amino acid sequence: CASSLETGGLSETQYF.

V gene TRBV27 combines with J gene TRBJ2-7; 7 bases agree with TRBD2. V gave up 6 bases and J gave up 9 bases; unmatched junction bases: 20. The CDR3 runs to 16 residues. Germline CDR1 MNHEY, CDR2 SMNVEV (reference sequence). The CDR3: CASRPLTASGLSVQYF. In nucleotides, the CDR3 is TGTGCCAGCAGACCACTGACGGCTAGCGGACTAAGTGTGCAGTACTTC.

The chain links TRBV27 to TRBJ2-3, with a weak D call TRBD2 (6 bases). V was pared by 6 bases and J by 1 base, with 11 bases between. Germline V gives CDR1 MNHEY, CDR2 SMNVEV (reference sequence). CDR3 size: 14 residues. CDR3 nucleotides: TGTGCCAGCAGGCGGTGGGAGGGCACAGATACGCAGTATTTT. It is translated as CASRRWEGTDTQYF.

CDR3 sequence reads: CASSLALFGKRTDTQYF. CDR3 sequence (DNA): TGTGCCAGCAGCTTAGCACTATTTGGAAAGCGTACAGATACGCAGTATTTT. The chain joins TRBV7-9 to TRBJ2-3, with D hard to call. The CDR3 runs 17 residues. CDR1 and CDR2 (germline): SEHNR, FQNEAQ (reference sequence). V was shortened by 0 bases and J by 3 bases, with 16 bases between the two germline ends.

The J gene is TRBJ2-1, the V gene TRBV11-3; D possibly corresponds to TRBD2 (6 bases). There are 16 residues in the CDR3. V was pared by 5 bases and J by 4 bases, with 18 bases between. CDR1 SGHNT and CDR2 YENEEA come from the germline V gene. CDR3 nucleotide sequence: TGTGCCAGCAGCCCCCGTAGGGCGGGACTTTACAATGAGCAGTTCTTC. It translates to CASSPRRAGLYNEQFF.

Remarks on this clone: Additional DNA sequences in this sample encode the identical CDR3. The chain employs TRBV7-2 and TRBJ1-2; 7 positions match TRBD1. The length of the CDR3 is 14 residues. The germline V gene has CDR1 SGHTA and CDR2 FQGNSA. The trim removed 5 bases at V and 2 bases at J, leaving 5 bases unmatched. CDR3 DNA sequence: TGTGCCAGCAGCCTTGACAGGGTAAACTATGGCTACACCTTC. Translation: CASSLDRVNYGYTF.